This T cell receptor (beta chain) was captured in a study of blood T cell repertoires in COVID-19. The CDR3 loop spans 14 amino acids. From germline, CDR1 is MNHNS and CDR2 SASEGT. Trimming removed 2 bases at V and 9 bases at J, with 11 bases between. TCRdb's copy holds only in-frame clones and misses some; the assay was immunoSEQ multiplex PCR. The data contain roughly 180,000 clones, 94% of them seen just once; the ten biggest clones take up 0.76%. V gene TRBV6-1 combines with J gene TRBJ1-6; D uncertain. This receptor was taken from a man aged 25 to 45 with COVID-19, enrolled during active disease. The specimen sequenced was peripheral blood. CDR3 amino acids: CASSERPRVSPLHF. The CDR3 nucleotides are TGTGCCAGCAGTGAAAGGCCCCGGGTTTCACCCCTCCACTTT.